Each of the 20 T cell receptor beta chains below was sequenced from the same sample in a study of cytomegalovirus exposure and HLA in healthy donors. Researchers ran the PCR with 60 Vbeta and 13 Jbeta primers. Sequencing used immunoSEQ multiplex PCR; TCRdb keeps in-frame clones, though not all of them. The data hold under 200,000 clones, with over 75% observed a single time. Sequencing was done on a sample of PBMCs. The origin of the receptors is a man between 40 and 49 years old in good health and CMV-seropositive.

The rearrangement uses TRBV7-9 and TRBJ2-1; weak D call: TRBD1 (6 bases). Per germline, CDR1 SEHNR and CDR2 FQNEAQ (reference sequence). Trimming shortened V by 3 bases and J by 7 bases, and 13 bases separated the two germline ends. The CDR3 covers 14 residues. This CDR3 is CASSLGDNRNEQFF. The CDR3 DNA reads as TGTGCCAGCAGCTTGGGGGACAACAGGAATGAGCAGTTCTTC. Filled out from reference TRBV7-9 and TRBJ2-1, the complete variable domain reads DTGVSQNPRHKITKRGQNVTFRCDPISEHNRLYWYRQTLGQGPEFLTYFQNEAQLEKSRLLSDRFSAERPKGSFSTLEIQRTEQGDSAMYLCASSLGDNRNEQFFGPGTRLTVL.

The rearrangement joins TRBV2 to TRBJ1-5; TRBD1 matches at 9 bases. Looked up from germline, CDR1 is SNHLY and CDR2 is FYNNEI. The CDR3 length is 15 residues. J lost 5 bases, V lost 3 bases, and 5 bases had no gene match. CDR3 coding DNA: TGTGCCAGCAGTGAGCGGACAGGGGCCTATCAGCCCCAGCATTTT. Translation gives CASSERTGAYQPQHF.

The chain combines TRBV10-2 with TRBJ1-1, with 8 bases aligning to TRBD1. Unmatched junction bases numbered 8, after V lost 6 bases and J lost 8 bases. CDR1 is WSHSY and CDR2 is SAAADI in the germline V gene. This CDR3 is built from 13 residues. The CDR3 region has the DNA TGCGCCAGCAGGGCCACGGGGGACAGGGAAGCTTTCTTT. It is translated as CASRATGDREAFF.

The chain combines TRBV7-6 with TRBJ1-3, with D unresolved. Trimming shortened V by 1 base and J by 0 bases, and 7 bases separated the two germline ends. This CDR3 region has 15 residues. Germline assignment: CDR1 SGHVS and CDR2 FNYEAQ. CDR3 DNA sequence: TGTGCCAGCAGCTTAGACGGGATCTCTGGAAACACCATATATTTT. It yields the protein CASSLDGISGNTIYF.

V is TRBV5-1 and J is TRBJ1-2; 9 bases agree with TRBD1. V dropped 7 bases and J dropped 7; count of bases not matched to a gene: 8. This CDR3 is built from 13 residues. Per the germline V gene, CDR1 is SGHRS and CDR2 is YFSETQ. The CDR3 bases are TGCGCCAGCCGGACAGGGGATCCTAGTGGCTACACCTTC. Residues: CASRTGDPSGYTF.

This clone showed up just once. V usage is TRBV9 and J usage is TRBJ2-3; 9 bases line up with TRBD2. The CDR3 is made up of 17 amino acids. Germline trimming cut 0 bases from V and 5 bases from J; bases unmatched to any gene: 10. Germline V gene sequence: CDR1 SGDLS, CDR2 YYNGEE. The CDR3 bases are TGTGCCAGCAGCGTAGCTACATCGGGCGGGAGGGGAGATACGCAGTATTTT. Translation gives CASSVATSGGRGDTQYF. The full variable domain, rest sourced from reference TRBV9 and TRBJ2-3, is DSGVTQTPKHLITATGQRVTLRCSPRSGDLSVYWYQQSLDQGLQFLIQYYNGEERAKGNILERFSAQQFPDLHSELNLSSLELGDSALYFCASSVATSGGRGDTQYFGPGTRLTVL.

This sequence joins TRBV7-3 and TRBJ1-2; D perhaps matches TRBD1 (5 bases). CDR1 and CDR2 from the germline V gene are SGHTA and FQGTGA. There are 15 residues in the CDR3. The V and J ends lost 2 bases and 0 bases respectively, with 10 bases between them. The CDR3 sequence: CASSLGGIANYGYTF. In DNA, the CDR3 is TGTGCCAGCAGCTTAGGGGGGATAGCTAACTATGGCTACACCTTC.

CDR3 sequence (DNA): TGCGCCAGCAGCCCCGACCCGGCGGGGCCCTATGGCTACACCTTC. Protein sequence: CASSPDPAGPYGYTF. This chain joins TRBV4-1 and TRBJ1-2, with D possibly being TRBD1 (5 bases). The V and J ends lost 4 bases and 4 bases respectively, with 16 bases between them. The CDR3 sequence is 15 residues long. The germline V gene has CDR1 MGHRA and CDR2 YSYEKL.

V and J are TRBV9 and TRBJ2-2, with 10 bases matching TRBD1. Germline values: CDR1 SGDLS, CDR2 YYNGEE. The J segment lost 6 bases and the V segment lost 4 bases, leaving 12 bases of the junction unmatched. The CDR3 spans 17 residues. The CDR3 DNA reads TGTGCCAGCAGCACCCGGGGAGGGACAGGGGTGGCCGGGGAGCTGTTTTTT. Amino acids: CASSTRGGTGVAGELFF.

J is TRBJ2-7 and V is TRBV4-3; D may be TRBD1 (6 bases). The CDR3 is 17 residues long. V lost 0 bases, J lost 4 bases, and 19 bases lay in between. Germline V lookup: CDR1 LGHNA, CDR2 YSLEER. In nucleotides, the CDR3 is TGCGCCAGCAGCCAAGAGCCCAATCTTGGGGGCGGGTACGAGCAGTACTTC. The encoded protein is CASSQEPNLGGGYEQYF.

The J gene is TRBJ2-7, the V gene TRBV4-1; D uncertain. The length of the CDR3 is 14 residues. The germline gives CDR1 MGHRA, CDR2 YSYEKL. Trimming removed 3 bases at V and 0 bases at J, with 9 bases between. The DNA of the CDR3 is TGCGCCAGCAGCCATGACTCAGCCTCCTACGAGCAGTACTTC. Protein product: CASSHDSASYEQYF.

Here the CDR3 reads CASSLAKQATYEQYF. CDR3 DNA sequence: TGTGCCAGCAGCCTAGCGAAGCAGGCTACCTACGAGCAGTACTTC. The chain employs TRBV5-4 and TRBJ2-7; D possibly corresponds to TRBD2 (6 bases). This CDR3 spans 15 amino acids. V was trimmed by 4 bases and J by 2 bases, leaving 16 bases between them. Germline V gene sequence: CDR1 SGHNT, CDR2 YYREEE (reference sequence).

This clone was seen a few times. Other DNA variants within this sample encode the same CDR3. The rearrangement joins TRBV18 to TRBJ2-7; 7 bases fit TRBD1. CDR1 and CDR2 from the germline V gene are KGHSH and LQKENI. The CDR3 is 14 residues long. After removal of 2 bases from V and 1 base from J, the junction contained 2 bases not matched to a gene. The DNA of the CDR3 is TGTGCCAGCTCACCAGGGGGACAGTCCTACGAGCAGTACTTC. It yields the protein CASSPGGQSYEQYF.

CDR3 in DNA: TGTGCCAGCAGCCAAGATCAGGACAGCTATGGCTACACCTTC. Protein product: CASSQDQDSYGYTF. The rearrangement links TRBV14 to TRBJ1-2; D is perhaps TRBD1 (6 bases). CDR1 SGHDN and CDR2 FVKESK come from the germline V gene. V was trimmed by 0 bases and J by 4 bases, leaving 9 bases between them. The CDR3 is 14 amino acids.

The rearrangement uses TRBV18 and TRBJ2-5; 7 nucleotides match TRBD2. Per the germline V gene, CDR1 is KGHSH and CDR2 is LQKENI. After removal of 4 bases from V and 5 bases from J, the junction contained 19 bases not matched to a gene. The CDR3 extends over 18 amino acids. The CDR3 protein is CASSREGISRPGRETQYF. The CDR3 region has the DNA TGTGCCAGCTCACGTGAGGGGATTTCGAGGCCCGGGAGGGAGACCCAGTACTTC.

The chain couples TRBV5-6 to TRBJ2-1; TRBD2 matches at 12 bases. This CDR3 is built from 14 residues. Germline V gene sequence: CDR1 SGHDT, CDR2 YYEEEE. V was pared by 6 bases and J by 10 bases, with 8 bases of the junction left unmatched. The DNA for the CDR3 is TGTGCCAGCATCCCTAGCGGGGGGGCCAGGGAGCAGTTCTTC. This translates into CASIPSGGAREQFF.

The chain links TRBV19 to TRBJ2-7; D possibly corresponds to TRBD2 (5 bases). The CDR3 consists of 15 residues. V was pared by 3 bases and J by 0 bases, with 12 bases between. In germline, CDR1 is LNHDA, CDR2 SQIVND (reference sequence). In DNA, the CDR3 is TGTGCCAGTAGTATCGGAGGCGGTTTCTCCTACGAGCAGTACTTC. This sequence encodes CASSIGGGFSYEQYF. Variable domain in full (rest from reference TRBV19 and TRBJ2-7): DGGITQSPKYLFRKEGQNVTLSCEQNLNHDAMYWYRQDPGQGLRLIYYSQIVNDFQKGDIAEGYSVSREKKESFPLTVTSAQKNPTAFYLCASSIGGGFSYEQYFGPGTRLTVT.

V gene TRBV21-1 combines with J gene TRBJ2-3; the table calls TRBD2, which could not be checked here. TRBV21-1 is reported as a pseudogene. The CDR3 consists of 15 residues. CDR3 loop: CATYSGGESTDTQYF. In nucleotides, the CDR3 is TGTGCCACCTATAGCGGGGGGGAAAGCACAGATACGCAGTATTTT.

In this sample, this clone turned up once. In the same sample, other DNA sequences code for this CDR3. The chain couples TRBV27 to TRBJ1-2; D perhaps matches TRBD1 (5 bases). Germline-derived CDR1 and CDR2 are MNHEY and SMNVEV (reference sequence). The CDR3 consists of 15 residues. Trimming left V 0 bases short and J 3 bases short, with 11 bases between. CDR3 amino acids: CASSLSIGGDYGYTF. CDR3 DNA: TGTGCCAGCAGTTTATCAATCGGGGGGGACTATGGCTACACCTTC.

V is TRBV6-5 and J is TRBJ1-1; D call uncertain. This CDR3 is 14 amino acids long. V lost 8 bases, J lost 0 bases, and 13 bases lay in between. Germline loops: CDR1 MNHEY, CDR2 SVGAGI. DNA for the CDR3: TGTGCCAGCTCCAGATCTAGTATGAACACTGAAGCTTTCTTT. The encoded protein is CASSRSSMNTEAFF.